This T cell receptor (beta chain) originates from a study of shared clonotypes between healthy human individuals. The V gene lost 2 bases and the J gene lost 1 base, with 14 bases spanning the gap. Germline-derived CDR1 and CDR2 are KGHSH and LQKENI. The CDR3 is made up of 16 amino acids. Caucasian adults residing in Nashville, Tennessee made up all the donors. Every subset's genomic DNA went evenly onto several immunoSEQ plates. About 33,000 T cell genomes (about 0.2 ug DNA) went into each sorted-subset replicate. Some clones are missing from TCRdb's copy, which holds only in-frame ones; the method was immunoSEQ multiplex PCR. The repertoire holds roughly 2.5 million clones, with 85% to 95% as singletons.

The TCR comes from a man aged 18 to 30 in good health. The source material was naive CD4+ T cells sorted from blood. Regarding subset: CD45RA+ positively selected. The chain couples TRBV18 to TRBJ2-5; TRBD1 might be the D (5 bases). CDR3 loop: CASSPATVPSQETQYF. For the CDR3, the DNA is TGTGCCAGCTCACCAGCGACAGTACCTAGCCAAGAGACCCAGTACTTC.